The T cell receptor (beta chain) described here comes from a study of post-analysis software for immune sequencing data. Study in general: Relapsing-remitting, secondary progressive and progressive-relapsing multiple sclerosis courses were included. Whole-study findings and limits: Roughly 5 TRBV segments (TRBV5-6, TRBV5-1 and TRBV20-1 among them) occurred more frequently in patients than in controls.

Unique-molecular-identifier-tagged TCR beta cDNA libraries were used. It was from about 0.94 to 9.7 million T cells that some 500,000 cDNA molecules came. MiXCR, applied by TCRdb to the PCR reads, yields one record per CDR3 protein. The sample yields hundreds of thousands of distinct CDR3 sequences, roughly 50% seen once. Germline V gene data show CDR1 as DFQATT and CDR2 as SNEGSKA (reference sequence). The CDR3 runs 16 residues. V shed 1 base and J 4 bases; nucleotides not matched to a gene: 12. This clonotype was found a few times. The antigen is unknown. Sequences were obtained from blood. V gene TRBV20-1 combines with J gene TRBJ1-2, with 7 bases aligning to TRBD1. This clonotype originated in a girl aged 10 to 17 with multiple sclerosis. The CDR3 is CSARAFRDRRSYGYTF. The DNA of the CDR3 is TGCAGTGCTAGAGCATTCCGGGACAGAAGGTCCTATGGCTACACCTTC.